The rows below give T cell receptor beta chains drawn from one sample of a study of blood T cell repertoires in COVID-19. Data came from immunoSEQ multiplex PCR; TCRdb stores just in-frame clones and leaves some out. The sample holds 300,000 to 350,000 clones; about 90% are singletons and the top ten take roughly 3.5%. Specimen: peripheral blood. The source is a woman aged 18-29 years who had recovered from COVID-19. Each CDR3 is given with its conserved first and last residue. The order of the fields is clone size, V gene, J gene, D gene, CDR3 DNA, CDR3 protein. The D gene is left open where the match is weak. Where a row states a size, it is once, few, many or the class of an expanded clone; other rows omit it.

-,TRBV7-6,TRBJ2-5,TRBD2,TGTGCCAGCAGCCCCCGGCCTAGCGGGAGGGATCAAGAGACCCAGTACTTC,CASSPRPSGRDQETQYF
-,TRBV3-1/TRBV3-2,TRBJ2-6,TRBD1,TGTGCCATCTCACAGGGGACTGGGGCCAACGTCCTGACTTTC,CAISQGTGANVLTF
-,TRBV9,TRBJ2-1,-,TGTGCCAGCAGCGGGGGGCCCACCCTAAACAATGAGCAGTTCTTC,CASSGGPTLNNEQFF
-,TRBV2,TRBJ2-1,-,TGTGCCAGCCACTCCCTGGCGGGATACAATGAGCAGTTCTTC,CASHSLAGYNEQFF
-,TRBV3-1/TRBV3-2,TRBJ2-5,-,TGTGCCAGCAGCCAACGTGCCGGGAGAGAGACCCAGTACTTC,CASSQRAGRETQYF
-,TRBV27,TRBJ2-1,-,TGTGCCAGCGCTACTCTCGATGGGAGCTCCTACAATGAGCAGTTCTTC,CASATLDGSSYNEQFF
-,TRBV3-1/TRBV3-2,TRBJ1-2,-,TGTGCCAGCAGCCAAGATCGAGAAGGCTACACCTTC,CASSQDREGYTF
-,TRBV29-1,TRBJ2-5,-,TGCAGCGTGGGCGTGCAGGGCCAAGAGACCCAGTACTTC,CSVGVQGQETQYF
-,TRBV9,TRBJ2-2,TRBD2,TGTGCCAGCAGCGTAGCTAGCGGCGGGGAGCTGTTTTTT,CASSVASGGELFF
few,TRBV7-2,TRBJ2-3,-,TGTGCCAGCAGCTGGGGAGGCGCTAGCACAGATACGCAGTATTTT,CASSWGGASTDTQYF
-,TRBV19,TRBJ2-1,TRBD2,TGTGCCAGTAGTATGGGTCCAGCGGGAGTGCCAAATGAGCAGTTCTTC,CASSMGPAGVPNEQFF
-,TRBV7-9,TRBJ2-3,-,TGTGCCAGCAGCTTAGACCAGGGGGGAGATACGCAGTATTTT,CASSLDQGGDTQYF
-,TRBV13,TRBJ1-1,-,TGTGCCAGCAGCTTAGGCCGGGGAAAGAACACTGAAGCTTTCTTT,CASSLGRGKNTEAFF
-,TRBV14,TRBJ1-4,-,TGTGCCAGCAGCCAAGATATCGGTGGAAAACTGTTTTTT,CASSQDIGGKLFF
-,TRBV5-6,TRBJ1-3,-,TGTGCCAGCAGCTACTATGGAAACACCATATATTTT,CASSYYGNTIYF
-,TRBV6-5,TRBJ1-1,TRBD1,TGTGCCGTATCAGCAGGGGGCGGGATGAACACTGAAGCTTTCTTT,CAVSAGGGMNTEAFF
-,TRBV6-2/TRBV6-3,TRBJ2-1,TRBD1,TGTGCCAGCAGCTGGAGACAGGGGGCCTACAATGAGCAGTTCTTC,CASSWRQGAYNEQFF
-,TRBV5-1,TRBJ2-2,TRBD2,TGCGCCAGCAGCTTGGCGGTAGCGGGATCCTTAAGTACCGGGGAGCTGTTTTTT,CASSLAVAGSLSTGELFF
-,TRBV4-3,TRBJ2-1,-,TGCGCCAGCAGCCAAGAAAGCTCTCCTCAATACAATGAGCAGTTCTTC,CASSQESSPQYNEQFF
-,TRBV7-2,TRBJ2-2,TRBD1,TGTGCCAGCAGCTTAGATAGGGACAGAGGATCTACCGGGGAGCTGTTTTTT,CASSLDRDRGSTGELFF
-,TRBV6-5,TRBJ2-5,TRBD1,TGTGCCACAAGGACAGGGATGGGAGAGACCCAGTACTTC,CATRTGMGETQYF
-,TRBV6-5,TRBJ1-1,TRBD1,TGTGCCACCACAACCGGGACAGGGGACGCTTTCTTT,CATTTGTGDAFF
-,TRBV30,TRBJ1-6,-,TGTGCCTGGAGTTCGGGAGAGGGAAGCTCCTATAATTCACCCCTCCACTTT,CAWSSGEGSSYNSPLHF
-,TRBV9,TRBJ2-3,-,TGTGCCAGCAGCGTCCTCCGCACAGATACGCAGTATTTT,CASSVLRTDTQYF
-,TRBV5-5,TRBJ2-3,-,TGTGCCAGCAGCTTGCGCCGGACAGCTAGCACAGATACGCAGTATTTT,CASSLRRTASTDTQYF
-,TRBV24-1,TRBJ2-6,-,TGTGCCACCAGTGATTTGGCGGGCTCTGGGGCCAACGTCCTGACTTTC,CATSDLAGSGANVLTF